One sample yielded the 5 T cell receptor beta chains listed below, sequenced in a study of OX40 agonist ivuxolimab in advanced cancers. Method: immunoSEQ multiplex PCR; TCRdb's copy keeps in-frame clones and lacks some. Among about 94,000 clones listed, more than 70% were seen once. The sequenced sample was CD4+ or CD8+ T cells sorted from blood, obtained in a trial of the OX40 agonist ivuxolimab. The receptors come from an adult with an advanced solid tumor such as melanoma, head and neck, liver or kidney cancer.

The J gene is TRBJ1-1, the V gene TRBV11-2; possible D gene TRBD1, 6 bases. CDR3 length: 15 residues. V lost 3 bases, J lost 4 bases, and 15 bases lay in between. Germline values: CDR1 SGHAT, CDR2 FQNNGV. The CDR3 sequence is CASSLRTGWSTEAFF. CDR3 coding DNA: TGTGCCAGCAGCTTGAGAACAGGGTGGAGCACTGAAGCTTTCTTT.

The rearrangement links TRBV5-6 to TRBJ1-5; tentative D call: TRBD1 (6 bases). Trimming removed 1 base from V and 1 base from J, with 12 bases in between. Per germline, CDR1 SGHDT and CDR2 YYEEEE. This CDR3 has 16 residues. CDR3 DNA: TGTGCCAGCAGCTTGTACGGACAGTCAAGCAATCAGCCCCAGCATTTT. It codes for CASSLYGQSSNQPQHF.

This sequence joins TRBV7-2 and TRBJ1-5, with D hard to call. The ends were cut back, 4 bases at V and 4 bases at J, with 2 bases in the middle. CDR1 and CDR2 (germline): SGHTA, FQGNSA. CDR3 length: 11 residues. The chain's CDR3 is CASSSNQPQHF. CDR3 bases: TGTGCCAGCAGCTCAAATCAGCCCCAGCATTTT.

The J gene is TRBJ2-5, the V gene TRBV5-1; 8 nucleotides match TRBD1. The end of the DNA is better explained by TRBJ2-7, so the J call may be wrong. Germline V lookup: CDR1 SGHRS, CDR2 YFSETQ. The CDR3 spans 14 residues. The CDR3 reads CASSPRTGSDEQYF. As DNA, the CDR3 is TGCGCCAGCAGCCCACGGACAGGGAGTGACGAGCAGTACTTC.

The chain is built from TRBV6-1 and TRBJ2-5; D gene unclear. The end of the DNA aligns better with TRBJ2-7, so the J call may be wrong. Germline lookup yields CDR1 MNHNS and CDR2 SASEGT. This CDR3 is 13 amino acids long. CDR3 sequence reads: CASSEGPLYEQYF. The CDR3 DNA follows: TGTGCCAGCAGTGAAGGCCCCCTCTACGAGCAGTACTTC.